Below, 25 T cell receptor beta chains from the same sample are listed, as sequenced in a study of blood T cell repertoires in COVID-19. The assay was immunoSEQ multiplex PCR, and TCRdb's table has in-frame clones only and misses some. The data show about 140,000 clones, over 65% seen once. The sample taken for sequencing was peripheral blood. Receptors originate from a woman older than 75 with active or convalescent COVID-19.

V usage is TRBV7-8 and J usage is TRBJ1-1, with 8 bases aligning to TRBD1. This CDR3 has 17 residues. V was clipped by 1 base and J by 2 bases; unmatched bases: 9. In germline, CDR1 is SGHVS, CDR2 FQNEAQ. In DNA, the CDR3 is TGTGCCAGCAGCTTAGATGAGGACAGGGCAGACAACACTGAAGCTTTCTTT. As protein: CASSLDEDRADNTEAFF. The whole variable domain, filled in from reference TRBV7-8 and TRBJ1-1, reads GAGVSQSPRYKVAKRGQDVALRCDPISGHVSLFWYQQALGQGPEFLTYFQNEAQLDKSGLPSDRFFAERPEGSVSTLKIQRTQQEDSAVYLCASSLDEDRADNTEAFFGQGTRLTVV.

The chain links TRBV7-2 to TRBJ2-5, with 10 bases identical to TRBD2. CDR3 length equals 18 residues. V shed 6 bases and J 1 base; nucleotides not matched to a gene: 14. Per germline, CDR1 SGHTA and CDR2 FQGNSA. As DNA, the CDR3 is TGTGCCAGCAGATCATTATTATTTAGCGGGGGGCTCCAAGAGACCCAGTACTTC. Translated, it gives CASRSLLFSGGLQETQYF. Variable domain in full (rest from reference TRBV7-2 and TRBJ2-5): GAGVSQSPSNKVTEKGKDVELRCDPISGHTALYWYRQSLGQGLEFLIYFQGNSAPDKSGLPSDRFSAERTGGSVSTLTIQRTQQEDSAVYLCASRSLLFSGGLQETQYFGPGTRLLVL.

The rearrangement links TRBV7-3 to TRBJ1-1; the D gene is possibly TRBD1 (5 bases). Trimming removed 1 base from V and 0 bases from J, with 9 bases in between. Germline V lookup: CDR1 SGHTA, CDR2 FQGTGA. CDR3 length: 15 amino acids. The CDR3, as DNA: TGTGCCAGCAGCTTAATCGGGGGGTTGAACACTGAAGCTTTCTTT. Translation: CASSLIGGLNTEAFF.

This clone was detected only once. This chain joins TRBV7-9 and TRBJ2-5, with 8 positions matching TRBD1. This CDR3 comprises 17 residues. V shed 5 bases, J shed 4 bases, and the junction held 15 bases outside the gene matches. Germline V gene lookup returns CDR1 SEHNR and CDR2 FQNEAQ (reference sequence). CDR3 sequence (DNA): TGTGCCAGCAGCCCAGGGGCTGGGACAGGTATTAGAGAGACCCAGTACTTC. Encoded protein: CASSPGAGTGIRETQYF.

The chain employs TRBV6-4 and TRBJ2-7; 7 bases agree with TRBD2. CDR3 length: 20 residues. Germline V gene data show CDR1 as MRHNA and CDR2 as SNTAGT. V shed 6 bases and J 4 bases; nucleotides not matched to a gene: 27. CDR3 nucleotide sequence: TGTGCCAGCAGAAGGCGCGTAAGGGACCCAGCAGGACTAGGGAGTTACGAGCAGTACTTC. It specifies CASRRRVRDPAGLGSYEQYF.

This chain uses TRBV28 with TRBJ1-4; the D gene is possibly TRBD1 (5 bases). From germline, CDR1 is MDHEN and CDR2 SYDVKM. The CDR3 contains 15 residues. Deletions cut 5 bases from V and 4 bases from J, with 14 bases between. The chain's CDR3 is CASSRQGVSNEKLFF. As DNA, the CDR3 is TGTGCCAGCAGTCGGCAGGGTGTTAGTAATGAAAAACTGTTTTTT.

This clone has just one count. The rearrangement links TRBV6-2 or TRBV6-3 to TRBJ2-1; D ambiguous. This CDR3 region has 15 residues. V shed 5 bases and J shed 0 bases, with 11 bases lying between them. Germline loops: CDR1 MNHEY, CDR2 SVGEGT. The CDR3 protein is CASSPRGNSYNEQFF. DNA for the CDR3: TGTGCCAGCAGTCCCCGCGGAAACTCCTACAATGAGCAGTTCTTC.

Only one count was recorded for this clone. V usage is TRBV7-2 and J usage is TRBJ2-2; no reliable D call. With 5 bases removed from V and 6 bases from J, the gap between germline ends came to 10 bases. The CDR3 extends over 13 amino acids. The germline V gene has CDR1 SGHTA and CDR2 FQGNSA. CDR3 bases: TGTGCCAGCAGCCTTAGTTACGCCGGGGAGCTGTTTTTT. It translates to CASSLSYAGELFF.

This sequence joins TRBV29-1 and TRBJ2-1; TRBD2 matches 9 bases. This CDR3 comprises 14 residues. In germline, CDR1 is SQVTM, CDR2 ANQGSEA. V was pared by 7 bases and J by 4 bases, with 8 bases of the junction left unmatched. The CDR3 bases are TGCAGCGCTCGGCAGCGGGGGGTATACAATGAGCAGTTCTTC. It specifies CSARQRGVYNEQFF.

The CDR3 loop is CASSPRMMENNEQFF. Written as DNA, the CDR3 is TGTGCCAGCAGCCCCCGCATGATGGAGAACAATGAGCAGTTCTTC. The V gene is TRBV9, the J gene TRBJ2-1; D is unresolved. CDR3 length: 15 residues. The V gene's germline CDR1 is SGDLS and CDR2 YYNGEE. Between the trimmed V and J ends, which lost 4 bases and 5 bases, there was a span of 16 bases. The variable domain in full, with the rest retrieved from reference TRBV9 and TRBJ2-1, is DSGVTQTPKHLITATGQRVTLRCSPRSGDLSVYWYQQSLDQGLQFLIQYYNGEERAKGNILERFSAQQFPDLHSELNLSSLELGDSALYFCASSPRMMENNEQFFGPGTRLTVL.

This clone turned up a few times. The chain uses TRBV6-1 and TRBJ1-1; weak D call: TRBD1 (6 bases). Germline-derived CDR1 and CDR2 are MNHNS and SASEGT. V was shortened by 2 bases and J by 0 bases, with 22 bases between the two germline ends. The CDR3 is made up of 19 amino acids. As DNA, the CDR3 is TGTGCCAGCAGTGAAAAGGGGAAGGGGGTGATCTCCGTGAACACTGAAGCTTTCTTT. This codes for CASSEKGKGVISVNTEAFF.

The chain couples TRBV11-2 to TRBJ1-1; D is uncertain. This CDR3 is built from 15 residues. CDR1 is SGHAT and CDR2 is FQNNGV in the germline V gene. V was clipped by 3 bases and J by 1 base, with 12 bases between them. This chain's CDR3 is CASSFPSGRNTEAFF. The CDR3 nucleotides read TGTGCCAGCAGCTTCCCCTCGGGGAGGAACACTGAAGCTTTCTTT.

The rearrangement joins TRBV3-1 (or the pseudogene TRBV3-2) to TRBJ1-2; no definite D call. Deletions cut 1 base from V and 4 bases from J, with 19 bases between. Germline CDR1 and CDR2: LGHDT and YNNKEL (reference sequence). This CDR3 spans 17 amino acids. The CDR3 protein is CASSQVPAPPRGYGYTF. The CDR3 DNA sequence: TGTGCCAGCAGCCAAGTCCCTGCCCCTCCCCGCGGCTATGGCTACACCTTC.

The CDR3 protein is CASSEGGTKIYEQYF. DNA of the CDR3: TGTGCCAGCAGTGAAGGGGGGACAAAAATCTACGAGCAGTACTTC. The chain has TRBV6-1 and TRBJ2-7; the D gene is possibly TRBD1 (6 bases). The CDR3 has 15 residues. The V gene lost 1 base and the J gene lost 3 bases, with 13 bases spanning the gap. Germline values: CDR1 MNHNS, CDR2 SASEGT.

CDR3 region: CASSQRQGARIYEQYF. The CDR3 DNA sequence: TGTGCCAGCTCCCAGAGACAGGGGGCGAGAATCTACGAGCAGTACTTC. The V gene is TRBV18, the J gene TRBJ2-7, with 10 nucleotides matching TRBD1. The CDR3 is 16 residues long. Germline V gene data show CDR1 as KGHSH and CDR2 as LQKENI. The V gene end was trimmed by 6 bases and the J gene end by 3 bases; junction bases not matched to a gene: 11.

The CDR3 protein is CASSVRGGGTYEQYF. The CDR3 DNA follows: TGTGCCAGCAGCGTCCGCGGGGGAGGAACCTACGAGCAGTACTTC. The V and J genes are TRBV9 and TRBJ2-7; TRBD2 matches 7 bases. This CDR3 region has 15 residues. V lost 2 bases, J lost 2 bases, and 7 bases stayed unmatched. In germline, CDR1 is SGDLS, CDR2 YYNGEE.

The chain uses TRBV3-1 (or the pseudogene TRBV3-2) and TRBJ1-5; D not certain. Germline CDR1 is LGHDT and CDR2 is YNNKEL (reference sequence). V lost 0 bases and J lost 11, with 11 bases in between. The CDR3 consists of 13 residues. CDR3 sequence (DNA): TGTGCCAGCAGCCAAGAGCCCTGGCGGTCCCAGCATTTT. Translating it yields CASSQEPWRSQHF.

The rearrangement uses TRBV28 and TRBJ1-3; 7 nucleotides match TRBD1. After removal of 3 bases from V and 2 bases from J, the junction contained 1 base not matched to a gene. This CDR3 region has 14 residues. CDR1 is MDHEN, CDR2 SYDVKM, per germline. In nucleotides, the CDR3 is TGTGCCAGCAGTTTCACAGGGGCTGGAAACACCATATATTTT. As protein: CASSFTGAGNTIYF.

This clone was observed a single time. V is TRBV7-2 and J is TRBJ1-1; 8 bases line up with TRBD1. The germline CDR1 and CDR2 sequences are SGHTA and FQGNSA. The V and J ends lost 1 base and 7 bases, in that order; junction bases with no gene match: 5. The CDR3 covers 14 residues. The DNA of the CDR3 is TGTGCCAGCAGCTTAGGATTCGGGACAGGTGAAGCTTTCTTT. As protein: CASSLGFGTGEAFF.

Turning to this clone: A much larger clone is a single base away; this may be a read error. CDR3 sequence: CAGSAGTGGPNQPQHF. The CDR3, as DNA: TGTGCCGGCAGTGCCGGGACAGGGGGCCCTAATCAGCCCCAGCATTTT. V and J are TRBV6-1 and TRBJ1-5; 12 bases align to TRBD1. Germline CDR1 reads MNHNS; CDR2 reads SASEGT. The CDR3 covers 16 residues.

The rearrangement links TRBV4-2 to TRBJ1-5, with D perhaps matching TRBD1 (5 bases). CDR3 length: 14 residues. Germline V gives CDR1 LGHNA, CDR2 YNFKEQ. Deletions cut 1 base from V and 4 bases from J, with 8 bases between. The DNA of the CDR3 is TGTGCCAGCAGCCAAGCCGGGGGAAATCAGCCCCAGCATTTT. The encoded protein is CASSQAGGNQPQHF.

This chain uses TRBV9 with TRBJ1-2; 9 nucleotides line up with TRBD1. CDR1 SGDLS and CDR2 YYNGEE come from the germline V gene. This CDR3 is 12 amino acids long. The junction had 2 bases not matched to a gene; V was cut back by 3 bases and J by 8 bases. The CDR3 nucleotides are TGTGCCAGCAGCGCGGACAGGGGAGGCTACACCTTC. This gives the protein CASSADRGGYTF.

CDR3 region: CASSSWTGSSYEQYF. DNA of the CDR3: TGCGCCAGCAGCTCCTGGACAGGGAGCTCCTACGAGCAGTACTTC. The genes are TRBV5-1 and TRBJ2-7, with 8 bases that match TRBD1. Germline CDR1 SGHRS, CDR2 YFSETQ. CDR3 size: 15 residues. V shed 3 bases, J shed 0 bases, and the junction held 5 bases outside the gene matches.

The rearrangement joins TRBV7-2 to TRBJ1-2, with 10 bases that match TRBD1. From germline, CDR1 is SGHTA and CDR2 FQGNSA. The J segment lost 5 bases and the V segment lost 4 bases, leaving 1 base of the junction unmatched. This CDR3 comprises 13 residues. CDR3 loop: CASSWTGGYGYTF. Here the CDR3 DNA reads TGTGCCAGCAGCTGGACAGGGGGTTATGGCTACACCTTC.

CDR3 residues: CASSPRNGLAYGYTF. CDR3 coding DNA: TGTGCCAGCAGTCCGCGCAACGGGTTGGCCTATGGCTACACCTTC. This rearrangement joins TRBV27 to TRBJ1-2; D is undetermined. Germline lookup yields CDR1 MNHEY and CDR2 SMNVEV (reference sequence). The V gene lost 5 bases and the J gene lost 4 bases, with 17 bases spanning the gap. CDR3 length equals 15 residues.